The T cell receptor beta chain under discussion was sequenced for a study of TIL therapy for anti-PD-1-resistant metastatic lung cancer. The CDR3 runs 13 residues. Trimming cost V 11 bases and J 7 bases; bases outside gene matches: 11. Germline CDR1 and CDR2: SNHLY and FYNNEI. Time point in this sample: pre-treatment sample, taken before nivolumab and TIL therapy. Patients were adults with stage 4 NSCLC. The libraries were made with immunoSEQ v3. Libraries were prepared by immunoSEQ multiplex PCR; TCRdb keeps only in-frame clonotypes and omits some of them. The sample records about 60,000 clones, roughly two thirds being singletons.

This TCR was sampled from a person between 25 and 79 years old with non-small cell lung cancer. J is TRBJ1-2 and V is TRBV2; 9 bases map to TRBD1. Sequenced material: blood, taken at baseline. The DNA of the CDR3 is TGTGCCGGCCGGGACAGGGTGATTGGTGGCTACACCTTC. It translates to CAGRDRVIGGYTF.